This T cell receptor beta chain comes out of a study of response to subunit inactivated influenza vaccine. TCRdb passed the RT-PCR reads through MiXCR, listing each CDR3 protein once. The sample carries about 570,000 distinct CDR3 sequences, 10% to 12% recorded once. From germline, CDR1 is SEHNR and CDR2 FQNEAQ (reference sequence). V was shortened by 5 bases and J by 2 bases, with 13 bases between the two germline ends. There are 14 residues in the CDR3. The same data also went into a second study, on T cells expressing NK-cell markers. In that study: UMIs accompanied the 5'RACE template switching by which TCR beta cDNA was made. All TCR beta repertoires analysed originated from sorted CD3+CD56+NKG2C+, CD3+CD56+NKG2C- and CD3+CD56-NKG2C+ T cells. Serological testing identified most of the eight sequenced donors as HCMV-seropositive and one as seronegative. Each of 5 to 7 donors carried dominant NKG2C+ clonotypes accounting for about 1.0-7.0% of CD8+ T cells. The HCMV specificity of the expanded NKG2C+ T cell clones stayed unresolved.

The receptor was derived from a man aged 45 to 65 who received an inactivated influenza vaccine. The chain recombines TRBV7-9 with TRBJ2-7; D uncertain. The starting material was PBMCs from blood, obtained on the day of vaccination. The CDR3: CASSRNGPPYEQYF. The DNA of the CDR3 is TGTGCCAGCAGCCGTAATGGGCCACCCTACGAGCAGTACTTC.